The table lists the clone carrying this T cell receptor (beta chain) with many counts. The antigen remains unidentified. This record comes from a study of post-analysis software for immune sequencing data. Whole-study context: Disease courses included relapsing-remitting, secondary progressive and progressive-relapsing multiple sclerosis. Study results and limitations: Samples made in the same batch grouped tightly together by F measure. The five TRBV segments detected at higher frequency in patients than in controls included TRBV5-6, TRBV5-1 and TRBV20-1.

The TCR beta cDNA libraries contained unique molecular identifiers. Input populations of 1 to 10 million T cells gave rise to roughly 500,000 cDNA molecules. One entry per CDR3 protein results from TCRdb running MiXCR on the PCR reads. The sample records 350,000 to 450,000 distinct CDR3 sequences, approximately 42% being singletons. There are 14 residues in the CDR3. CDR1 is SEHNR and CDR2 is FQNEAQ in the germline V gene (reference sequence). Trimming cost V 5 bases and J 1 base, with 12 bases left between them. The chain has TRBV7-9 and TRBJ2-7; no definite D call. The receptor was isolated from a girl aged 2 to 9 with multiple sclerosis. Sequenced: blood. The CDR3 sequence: CASSPRTVSYEQYF. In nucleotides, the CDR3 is TGTGCCAGCAGCCCCCGGACGGTTTCCTACGAGCAGTACTTC. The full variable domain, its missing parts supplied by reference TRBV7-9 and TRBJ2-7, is DTGVSQNPRHKITKRGQNVTFRCDPISEHNRLYWYRQTLGQGPEFLTYFQNEAQLEKSRLLSDRFSAERPKGSFSTLEIQRTEQGDSAMYLCASSPRTVSYEQYFGPGTRLTVT.